This T cell receptor (beta chain) originates from a study of OX40 agonist ivuxolimab in advanced cancers. Germline V lookup: CDR1 SGHTA, CDR2 FQGNSA. V was clipped by 5 bases and J by 1 base; unmatched bases: 8. There are 16 residues in the CDR3. The table came from immunoSEQ multiplex PCR; TCRdb's copy has only in-frame clones and leaves some out. This sample has some 65,000 clones, with about 90% found just once. The sequence was collected from an adult with an advanced solid tumor such as melanoma, head and neck, liver or kidney cancer. This sequence joins TRBV7-2 and TRBJ1-1; 9 nucleotides align to TRBD1. This specimen consisted of CD4+ or CD8+ T cells sorted from blood, obtained in a trial of the OX40 agonist ivuxolimab. The CDR3 DNA reads as TGTGCCAGCAGCACCGGACAGGGGCTGGCGAACACTGAAGCTTTCTTT. Translating gives CASSTGQGLANTEAFF.